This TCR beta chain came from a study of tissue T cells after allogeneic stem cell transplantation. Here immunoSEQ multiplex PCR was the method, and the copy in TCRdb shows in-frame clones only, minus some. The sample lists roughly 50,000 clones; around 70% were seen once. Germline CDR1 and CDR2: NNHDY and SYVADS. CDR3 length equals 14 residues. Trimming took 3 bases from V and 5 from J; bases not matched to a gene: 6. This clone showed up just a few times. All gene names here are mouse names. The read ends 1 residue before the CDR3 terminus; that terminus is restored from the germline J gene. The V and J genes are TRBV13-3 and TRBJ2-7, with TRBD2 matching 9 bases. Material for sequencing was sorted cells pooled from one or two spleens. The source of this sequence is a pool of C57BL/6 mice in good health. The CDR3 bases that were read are TGTGCCAGCAGTGCGGGTGGGGGGGCCCATGAACAGTAC. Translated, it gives CASSAGGGAHEQY. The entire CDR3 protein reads CASSAGGGAHEQYF.